This T cell receptor beta chain was identified during a study of T cells in Graves' hyperthyroidism and ophthalmopathy (dated by TCRdb to between 2018 and 2021). Background for the entire study: Peripheral blood was collected at initial diagnosis, before any treatment. A discovery cohort of roughly 100 patients, 43 with Graves' ophthalmopathy and more than 55 with stable Graves' hyperthyroidism, was used to find distinguishing TCR V-J signatures. Prospective prediction of ophthalmopathy was tested in an independent validation cohort consisting of some 20 hyperthyroidism patients and approximately 16 patients who later progressed to ophthalmopathy. For training and testing, the 100 or so patients in the discovery cohort were randomly divided in a 7:3 ratio. In six Graves' hyperthyroidism patients, the study also compared T-cell repertoires from thyroid tissue with T-cell repertoires from blood. After sampling, hyperthyroidism patients received methimazole starting at 30 mg daily, and ophthalmopathy patients received high-dose intravenous methylprednisolone. The paper describes TCR Vbeta CDR3 sequencing of more than 120 peripheral blood samples, made up of roughly 45 ophthalmopathy patients, more than 70 hyperthyroidism patients and 17 progressor patients.

The germline V gene sets CDR1 to SGHRS and CDR2 to YFSETQ. From the cysteine through the phenylalanine, the CDR3 covers 13 amino acids. Only the CDR3 part of the read is kept: 39 bases, read in frame from the first base. Trimming at the junction amounts to 2 bases on V and 5 bases on J, and the germline ends lie 9 bases apart. The hyperthyroidism patients were between 18 and 65 years old and newly diagnosed, with a disease duration of less than 2 months. The study excluded patients with uncontrolled infections, other autoimmune diseases, pregnancy or lactation. Diagnoses relied on clinical symptoms, serum thyroxine and TRAb, thyroid ultrasound and orbital computed tomography. Blood from progressor patients was drawn when they were first diagnosed with hyperthyroidism, before any ophthalmopathy symptoms appeared. PBMCs were isolated from 7.5 to 10 ml of fresh peripheral blood by Ficoll-Paque density gradient centrifugation. Progressor patients were defined as those initially diagnosed with Graves' hyperthyroidism in whom ophthalmopathy developed during follow-up. Total RNA was extracted with Trizol reagent, and quality was checked on an Agilent 2100 Bioanalyzer.

Beyond this particular receptor, the publication reports: No statistical method was used to fix the sample size in advance, and group allocation was not hidden from the investigators. Most expanded thyroid clonotypes (frequency above 0.001) were also detected in blood, suggesting blood repertoires may reflect thyroid immune responses. In validation, progression to ophthalmopathy was predicted by the model with 70.59% sensitivity and under 85% specificity, a median of 6.5 months before onset. A 13 V-J signature model separated ophthalmopathy from stable hyperthyroidism, with roughly 88% sensitivity and about 81% specificity in cross-validation and 80%/75% in testing.

Amplification of TCR beta CDR3 regions was carried out from RNA transcripts. A first-round RT-PCR of the TCR CDR3 used the HTBI primer set with the Qiagen OneStep RT-PCR kit. A second multiplex PCR round built the libraries, followed by size selection and purification. The libraries were sequenced on an Illumina HiSeq2000 using paired-end 100 bp reads. Processing in the source paper ran as follows. SOAPnuke was used to process the raw data, throwing out any read that contained adapters or uncalled bases, had a mean Phred below 15, or lacked an exact constant-primer or identifier match. COPE v1.2.5 was used to merge high-quality paired reads, and clonotypes were defined as unique nucleotide sequences. MiTCR v1.1 was used to align the clonotypes against IMGT TRBV, TRBD and TRBJ reference segments. Analysis was restricted to V-J combinations with a frequency above 0.0001, which covered roughly 99% of repertoires. A TCS score was defined as the ratio of F50 (clonal expansion) to E x V (chaos), with BLOSUM62-based TCRdist applied between CDR3 peptides within each V-J. Welch's t-statistics and random forest reduced several hundred V-J features to some 14, which were used in a naive Bayes classifier (R e1071). Starting from the raw public reads, TCRdb applied fastp trimming at Q25, assembled clones with MiXCR and retained in-frame beta chains. Under each unique CDR3 protein, matching rows form one entry showing the most common genes and DNA. Here the V and J calls rest on TCRdb's processing, not on the authors' analysis. For this sample the table gives about 380,000 distinct CDR3 sequences, of which less than 15% were detected only once. The ten largest make up less than 25% of the sample.

This clonotype was detected many times. The target of this receptor is not known. No quality values exist for individual bases; no much larger clone is one base distant. Recombination connected TRBV5-1 to TRBJ2-3, and the D gene may be TRBD1, 5 bases matching. The sequence was obtained from a man younger than 40 with Graves' hyperthyroidism that later progressed to Graves' ophthalmopathy. Sequencing used blood. The CDR3: CASSFQGEDTQYF. The nucleotide sequence is TGCGCCAGCAGCTTCCAGGGTGAAGATACGCAGTATTTT.